These 17 T cell receptor beta chains came from one sample sequenced in a study of cytomegalovirus exposure and HLA in healthy donors. PCR employed 60 Vbeta and 13 Jbeta primers. Clones were sequenced by immunoSEQ multiplex PCR, and TCRdb holds only the in-frame ones, with some missing. The sample has 150,000 to 200,000 clones, roughly 80% seen once. Sequenced sample: PBMCs. These receptors came from a man aged 40-49 years in good health and CMV-seronegative.

The rearrangement joins TRBV19 to TRBJ2-3, with TRBD2 matching 14 bases. CDR3 length equals 14 residues. CDR1 and CDR2 from the germline V gene are LNHDA and SQIVND (reference sequence). Unmatched junction bases numbered 4, after V lost 10 bases and J lost 4 bases. Here the CDR3 DNA reads TGTGCCACCGGGACTAGCGGGGGCCCAGATACGCAGTATTTT. It translates to CATGTSGGPDTQYF.

This chain links TRBV10-1 with TRBJ1-6; a possible D gene is TRBD1 (6 bases). This CDR3 is built from 12 residues. Trimming stripped 5 bases from V and 8 bases from J, with 7 bases between. Germline V gene sequence: CDR1 WNHNN, CDR2 SYGVQD (reference sequence). The CDR3 sequence: CASSTGYSPLHF. The CDR3 coding sequence is TGCGCCAGCAGTACAGGGTATTCACCCCTCCACTTT.

This clone showed up just a few times. The rearrangement joins TRBV7-9 to TRBJ1-2, with TRBD1 matching over 7 bases. CDR3 length equals 14 residues. The V gene's germline CDR1 is SEHNR and CDR2 FQNEAQ (reference sequence). V lost 5 bases and J lost 6; bases outside the gene matches: 9. The CDR3 is CASSPSTGVDGYTF. The CDR3 DNA is TGTGCCAGCAGCCCAAGCACAGGGGTAGATGGCTACACCTTC. Based on the CDR3 plus reference TRBV7-9 and TRBJ1-2, the full variable domain is DTGVSQNPRHKITKRGQNVTFRCDPISEHNRLYWYRQTLGQGPEFLTYFQNEAQLEKSRLLSDRFSAERPKGSFSTLEIQRTEQGDSAMYLCASSPSTGVDGYTFGSGTRLTVV.

This clone appeared a few times. For the CDR3, the DNA is TGCGCCAGCAGTGATACCGGGACTAGCGGGCCGAGCCGGCAGTTCTTC. Its protein product is CASSDTGTSGPSRQFF. V and J are TRBV10-1 and TRBJ2-1; TRBD2 matches 12 bases. Looked up from germline, CDR1 is WNHNN and CDR2 is SYGVQD (reference sequence). The CDR3 spans 16 residues. V lost 3 bases to trimming and J lost 12 bases; unmatched junction nucleotides: 12.

The genes are TRBV5-1 and TRBJ2-7; tentatively, D is TRBD1 (6 bases). Germline CDR1 is SGHRS and CDR2 is YFSETQ. V dropped 0 bases and J dropped 3 bases, with 7 bases sitting between them. This CDR3 is built from 13 residues. CDR3 bases: TGCGCCAGCAGCTTGGCAGGGGTCTACGAGCAGTACTTC. Residues: CASSLAGVYEQYF.

The CDR3 here is CASSMGQGQIGYTF. The CDR3 bases are TGTGCCAGTAGTATGGGACAGGGTCAGATCGGCTACACCTTC. This chain uses TRBV19 with TRBJ1-2; TRBD1 agrees at 9 bases. CDR3 length: 14 amino acids. Germline CDR1 is LNHDA and CDR2 is SQIVND (reference sequence). With 3 bases clipped from V and 8 bases from J, the junction kept 7 bases outside the gene matches.

The V gene is TRBV5-1, the J gene TRBJ2-5; 7 bases match TRBD1. The CDR3 loop spans 17 amino acids. Looked up from germline, CDR1 is SGHRS and CDR2 is YFSETQ. J lost 2 bases, V lost 2 bases, and 12 bases had no gene match. The CDR3 sequence is CASSLGAGGDTQETQYF. The DNA of the CDR3 is TGCGCCAGCAGCTTAGGGGCAGGGGGAGATACACAAGAGACCCAGTACTTC.

The chain combines TRBV7-2 with TRBJ2-1; weak D call: TRBD2 (7 bases). This CDR3 has 13 amino acids. Trimming pared 9 bases from V and 5 bases from J, leaving 14 bases between. Germline-derived CDR1 and CDR2 are SGHTA and FQGNSA. CDR3 residues: CASGGGWDNEQFF. The CDR3 coding sequence is TGTGCCAGTGGGGGGGGCTGGGACAATGAGCAGTTCTTC.

The chain couples TRBV18 to TRBJ1-2; weak D call: TRBD1 (5 bases). Germline V CDR1 and CDR2: KGHSH, LQKENI. V shed 3 bases and J shed 0 bases, with 14 bases lying between them. The CDR3 is made up of 16 amino acids. DNA for the CDR3: TGTGCCAGCTCACCGGTCACGTCGACAGCTAACTATGGCTACACCTTC. It translates to CASSPVTSTANYGYTF. The whole variable domain, remainder taken from reference TRBV18 and TRBJ1-2, is NAGVMQNPRHLVRRRGQEARLRCSPMKGHSHVYWYRQLPEEGLKFMVYLQKENIIDESGMPKERFSAEFPKEGPSILRIQQVVRGDSAAYFCASSPVTSTANYGYTFGSGTRLTVV.

This chain links TRBV5-1 with TRBJ2-3, with a possible D match to TRBD2 (5 bases). V lost 5 bases and J lost 5, with 9 bases in between. The CDR3 extends over 12 amino acids. Germline V gene data show CDR1 as SGHRS and CDR2 as YFSETQ. The CDR3 DNA follows: TGCGCCAGCAGTCCACTAGGAGATACGCAGTATTTT. This translates into CASSPLGDTQYF.

There are a few counts of this clone. The chain carries TRBV2 and TRBJ1-5; no firm D call. V lost 4 bases to trimming and J lost 2 bases, with 6 bases between them. This CDR3 spans 13 amino acids. The germline V gene encodes CDR1 SNHLY and CDR2 FYNNEI. DNA of the CDR3: TGTGCCAGCAGTGGATCGGGCAATCAGCCCCAGCATTTT. Residues: CASSGSGNQPQHF.

J is TRBJ2-1 and V is TRBV5-1, with a tentative D call TRBD2 (5 bases). In germline, CDR1 is SGHRS, CDR2 YFSETQ. V was cut by 5 bases and J by 3 bases, with 15 bases left in between. This CDR3 region has 15 residues. Written as DNA, the CDR3 is TGCGCCAGCAGGAACGACCCCGGGGACTACAATGAGCAGTTCTTC. This translates into CASRNDPGDYNEQFF.

The rearrangement joins TRBV30 to TRBJ1-1; 10 positions agree with TRBD1. The CDR3 totals 14 residues. After removal of 5 bases from V and 7 bases from J, the junction contained 10 bases not matched to a gene. The germline CDR1 and CDR2 sequences are GTSNPN and SVGIG (reference sequence). The CDR3 spells CAWDPTGGLGEAFF. In DNA, the CDR3 is TGTGCCTGGGACCCGACAGGGGGCCTAGGTGAAGCTTTCTTT.

The chain joins TRBV6-6 to TRBJ2-7; TRBD2 matches 12 bases. This CDR3 spans 13 amino acids. The V segment lost 8 bases and the J segment 5 bases; nucleotides outside the gene matches: 4. CDR1 and CDR2 from the germline V gene are MNHNY and SVGAGI (reference sequence). CDR3 loop: CASGWTSGNEQYF. In DNA form, the CDR3 reads TGTGCCAGCGGGTGGACTAGCGGGAACGAGCAGTACTTC.

The chain carries TRBV5-5 and TRBJ1-1; D gene unclear. Germline CDR1 SGHKS, CDR2 YYEKEE (reference sequence). This CDR3 has 13 amino acids. V lost 5 bases, J lost 1 base, and 9 bases lay in between. DNA of the CDR3: TGTGCCAGCAGTAGCTCGGGGAACACTGAAGCTTTCTTT. This encodes CASSSSGNTEAFF. Drawing the rest from reference TRBV5-5 and TRBJ1-1, the complete variable domain is DAGVTQSPTHLIKTRGQQVTLRCSPISGHKSVSWYQQVLGQGPQFIFQYYEKEERGRGNFPDRFSARQFPNYSSELNVNALLLGDSALYLCASSSSGNTEAFFGQGTRLTVV.

The chain couples TRBV7-2 to TRBJ2-1; 7 bases match TRBD2. Germline CDR1 SGHTA, CDR2 FQGNSA. CDR3 length: 14 amino acids. The trim removed 5 bases at V and 6 bases at J, leaving 7 bases unmatched. The CDR3, as DNA: TGTGCCAGCAGCCGGGTGGGCGGGAGCAATGAGCAGTTCTTC. Encoded protein: CASSRVGGSNEQFF.

The V call is TRBV19, the J call TRBJ2-6, with D possibly matching TRBD2 (5 bases). The CDR3 is 16 residues long. Germline V lookup: CDR1 LNHDA, CDR2 SQIVND (reference sequence). With 3 bases removed from V and 0 bases from J, the gap between germline ends came to 9 bases. The CDR3 coding sequence is TGTGCCAGTAGTATCGGAGGTATCTCTGGGGCCAACGTCCTGACTTTC. Translation: CASSIGGISGANVLTF.